The 24 T cell receptor beta chains in this list originate from one sample, sequenced in a study of blood T cell repertoires in COVID-19. Profiling relied on immunoSEQ multiplex PCR, and the TCRdb table lists in-frame clones only, not all of them. The profile shows about 260,000 clones, approximately 83% of them singletons. Input material: peripheral blood. These TCRs come from a human donor in a cohort sampled during active COVID-19.

This clone was seen only once. This sequence joins TRBV10-2 and TRBJ2-1, with 10 positions matching TRBD1. The CDR3 sequence is 14 residues long. Germline V gene lookup returns CDR1 WSHSY and CDR2 SAAADI. The trim removed 7 bases at V and 9 bases at J, leaving 9 bases unmatched. CDR3 in DNA: TGCGCCAGCAAAATGGGACAGGGGAGAGGTGAGCAGTTCTTC. It specifies CASKMGQGRGEQFF.

In its sample, this clone was seen once. The CDR3 region is CASRPLTGEVRETQYF. CDR3 in DNA: TGTGCCAGCAGACCATTGACAGGGGAGGTACGAGAGACCCAGTACTTC. The chain is built from TRBV27 and TRBJ2-5; 8 bases are shared with TRBD1. The CDR3 loop spans 16 amino acids. The germline CDR1 and CDR2 sequences are MNHEY and SMNVEV (reference sequence). V trimming: 6 bases; J trimming: 4 bases; junction bases outside the gene matches: 13.

J is TRBJ2-1 and V is TRBV7-2, with 7 bases lining up with TRBD1. The CDR3 spans 15 residues. From germline, CDR1 is SGHTA and CDR2 FQGNSA. The V gene end was trimmed by 1 base and the J gene end by 6 bases; junction bases not matched to a gene: 6. The CDR3 loop reads CASSLGTGTANEQFF. CDR3 bases: TGTGCCAGCAGCTTAGGCACCGGGACAGCCAATGAGCAGTTCTTC.

The V call is TRBV9, the J call TRBJ2-1, with TRBD2 identical over 13 bases. Trimming cost V 0 bases and J 2 bases; bases outside gene matches: 5. Germline assignment: CDR1 SGDLS and CDR2 YYNGEE. The CDR3 runs 18 residues. The CDR3 is CASSVGTSGSPAYNEQFF. Written as DNA, the CDR3 is TGTGCCAGCAGCGTAGGGACTAGCGGGAGTCCGGCCTACAATGAGCAGTTCTTC.

The rearrangement joins TRBV18 to TRBJ2-7, with TRBD2 matching over 11 bases. The J segment lost 5 bases and the V segment lost 2 bases, leaving 5 bases of the junction unmatched. The CDR3 is 15 amino acids. The germline gives CDR1 KGHSH, CDR2 LQKENI. The CDR3 protein is CASSPISGRADEQYF. DNA of the CDR3: TGTGCCAGCTCACCAATTAGCGGGAGGGCCGACGAGCAGTACTTC. The variable domain in full, completed from reference TRBV18 and TRBJ2-7, reads NAGVMQNPRHLVRRRGQEARLRCSPMKGHSHVYWYRQLPEEGLKFMVYLQKENIIDESGMPKERFSAEFPKEGPSILRIQQVVRGDSAAYFCASSPISGRADEQYFGPGTRLTVT.

The V and J genes are TRBV19 and TRBJ1-2; D gene uncertain. V shed 1 base and J shed 8 bases, with 14 bases lying between them. Germline CDR1 reads LNHDA; CDR2 reads SQIVND (reference sequence). There are 14 residues in the CDR3. In DNA form, the CDR3 reads TGTGCCAGTAGTATAGTTTTAAGCGAGGAGGGCTACACCTTC. Its translation is CASSIVLSEEGYTF.

The table lists this clone with a few counts. The chain couples TRBV6-2 or TRBV6-3 to TRBJ1-5; D gene unclear. The germline CDR1 and CDR2 sequences are MNHEY and SVGEGT. The CDR3 covers 16 residues. Trimming took off 0 bases at V and 2 bases at J, with 11 bases between the two ends. Here the CDR3 reads CASSYSRSGGNQPQHF. CDR3 in DNA: TGTGCCAGCAGTTACTCGAGGTCGGGTGGCAATCAGCCCCAGCATTTT.

J is TRBJ1-4 and V is TRBV28; D gene uncertain. Germline CDR1 and CDR2: MDHEN and SYDVKM. The CDR3 length is 11 residues. V shed 6 bases and J shed 8 bases, with 7 bases lying between them. CDR3 protein: CASSLREKLFF. The DNA for the CDR3 is TGTGCCAGCAGCCTCAGGGAAAAACTGTTTTTT. The full variable domain, completed using reference TRBV28 and TRBJ1-4, is DVKVTQSSRYLVKRTGEKVFLECVQDMDHENMFWYRQDPGLGLRLIYFSYDVKMKEKGDIPEGYSVSREKKERFSLILESASTNQTSMYLCASSLREKLFFGSGTQLSVL.

On this clone: The junction departs from the called germline gene at one end, perhaps through a read error. The chain joins TRBV28 to TRBJ1-2; 7 bases match TRBD1. The CDR3 covers 15 residues. Germline V gene sequence: CDR1 MDHEN, CDR2 SYDVKM. CDR3 coding DNA: TGTGCCGGCAGTTACCCGGGACAGCCTAACTATGGCTACACCTTC. Translation: CAGSYPGQPNYGYTF.

V gene TRBV27 combines with J gene TRBJ2-7, with 9 bases aligning to TRBD1. Germline CDR1 and CDR2: MNHEY and SMNVEV (reference sequence). J gave up 4 bases and V 2 bases, and 6 bases lay outside the gene matches. The CDR3 extends over 15 amino acids. The CDR3 DNA reads as TGTGCCAGCAGTTTAACGACAGGGGGGGTTTACGAGCAGTACTTC. This gives the protein CASSLTTGGVYEQYF.

The CDR3 reads CASSEVGGRTDTQYF. The CDR3 DNA sequence: TGTGCCAGCAGTGAAGTGGGGGGACGGACGGATACGCAGTATTTT. The rearrangement links TRBV2 to TRBJ2-3; possible D gene TRBD2, 6 bases. CDR3 length: 15 residues. Trimming removed 1 base from V and 6 bases from J, with 14 bases in between. Germline V CDR1 and CDR2: SNHLY, FYNNEI.

V is TRBV6-5 and J is TRBJ2-7, with D tentatively TRBD2 (5 bases). V gave up 0 bases and J gave up 3 bases, with 12 bases separating them. Germline assignment: CDR1 MNHEY and CDR2 SVGAGI. The CDR3 runs to 15 residues. CDR3 nucleotide sequence: TGTGCCAGCAGTTACTCCCTAGCAGCTAACTACGAGCAGTACTTC. This codes for CASSYSLAANYEQYF.

V is TRBV11-2 and J is TRBJ2-4; 16 bases match TRBD2. Germline values: CDR1 SGHAT, CDR2 FQNNGV. The CDR3 is 17 amino acids. The V gene end was trimmed by 6 bases and the J gene end by 0 bases; junction bases not matched to a gene: 2. The CDR3 nucleotides are TGTGCCAGCAGGGGACTAGCGGGAGGGCTAGCCAAAAACATTCAGTACTTC. This gives the protein CASRGLAGGLAKNIQYF.

The rearrangement joins TRBV6-5 to TRBJ1-2; TRBD1 is a possible D gene (6 bases). Trimming took off 6 bases at V and 8 bases at J, with 13 bases between the two ends. This CDR3 is 12 amino acids long. Per germline, CDR1 MNHEY and CDR2 SVGAGI. In DNA, the CDR3 is TGTGCCAGCAGACGTACAGGGTACGGCTACACCTTC. It codes for CASRRTGYGYTF.

This clone was found a few times. The chain links TRBV5-4 to TRBJ2-7, with D possibly matching TRBD2 (6 bases). V was shortened by 2 bases and J by 6 bases, with 12 bases between the two germline ends. The CDR3 loop spans 13 amino acids. Germline V lookup: CDR1 SGHNT, CDR2 YYREEE (reference sequence). Here the CDR3 reads CASSFGGAGEQYF. The CDR3 DNA sequence: TGTGCCAGCAGCTTTGGAGGGGCGGGCGAGCAGTACTTC.

V usage is TRBV6-5 and J usage is TRBJ2-7; 11 bases agree with TRBD1. The V gene's germline CDR1 is MNHEY and CDR2 SVGAGI. The CDR3 has 15 residues. V trimming: 6 bases; J trimming: 0 bases; junction bases outside the gene matches: 4. CDR3 region: CASSPGTGGSYEQYF. CDR3 bases: TGTGCCAGCAGCCCCGGGACAGGGGGCTCCTACGAGCAGTACTTC.

The gene calls are TRBV7-2 and TRBJ1-1; D unclear. The CDR3 length is 14 residues. CDR1 and CDR2 from the germline V gene are SGHTA and FQGNSA. V was shortened by 1 base and J by 5 bases, with 11 bases between the two germline ends. The DNA of the CDR3 is TGTGCCAGCAGCTTAGGGAGTTTGGGTACTGAAGCTTTCTTT. Translating it yields CASSLGSLGTEAFF.

The CDR3 loop is CASSLERGRTEAFF. In DNA form, the CDR3 reads TGTGCCAGCAGCTTAGAAAGGGGTCGGACTGAAGCTTTCTTT. V gene TRBV5-4 combines with J gene TRBJ1-1; possible D gene TRBD1, 5 bases. V lost 2 bases and J 5 bases, leaving 13 bases between the germline ends. The germline CDR1 and CDR2 sequences are SGHNT and YYREEE (reference sequence). The CDR3 runs 14 residues.

The chain employs TRBV18 and TRBJ2-3; the D gene is possibly TRBD1 (6 bases). V shed 3 bases and J shed 2 bases, with 9 bases lying between them. Germline CDR1 reads KGHSH; CDR2 reads LQKENI. The CDR3 has 14 amino acids. The CDR3 DNA reads as TGTGCCAGCTCACCGGGACATGTCACAGATACGCAGTATTTT. Translated, it gives CASSPGHVTDTQYF.

The rearrangement uses TRBV11-2 and TRBJ1-3, with D perhaps matching TRBD1 (6 bases). In germline, CDR1 is SGHAT, CDR2 FQNNGV. Trimming left V 5 bases short and J 9 bases short, with 20 bases between. The CDR3 sequence is 15 residues long. Written as DNA, the CDR3 is TGTGCCAGCAGCACAAGAGACAGGTTCGAATCCACCATATATTTT. This gives the protein CASSTRDRFESTIYF.

The count of this clone is one. The chain combines TRBV3-1 (or the pseudogene TRBV3-2) with TRBJ1-2; D not resolved. CDR3 size: 11 residues. CDR1 is LGHDT and CDR2 is YNNKEL in the germline V gene (reference sequence). Trimming took off 6 bases at V and 4 bases at J, with 6 bases between the two ends. CDR3: CASRSLYGYTF. CDR3 sequence (DNA): TGTGCCAGCAGATCCCTCTATGGCTACACCTTC.

The rearrangement joins TRBV18 to TRBJ2-7; D may be TRBD2 (5 bases). There are 14 residues in the CDR3. Per the germline V gene, CDR1 is KGHSH and CDR2 is LQKENI. Trimming pared 3 bases from V and 2 bases from J, leaving 11 bases between. The CDR3 DNA sequence: TGTGCCAGCTCACCCCTGGAGGCCACCTACGAGCAGTACTTC. This codes for CASSPLEATYEQYF.

This clone has a handful of counts. This sequence joins TRBV7-9 and TRBJ1-1; 9 nucleotides match TRBD1. The CDR3 is 12 amino acids. The V segment lost 8 bases and the J segment 8 bases; nucleotides outside the gene matches: 6. Germline CDR1 reads SEHNR; CDR2 reads FQNEAQ (reference sequence). CDR3 loop: CASGYGQGEAFF. The CDR3 DNA follows: TGTGCCAGCGGATACGGACAGGGGGAAGCTTTCTTT.

The chain uses TRBV2 and TRBJ1-6; 7 bases are shared with TRBD1. V trimming: 8 bases; J trimming: 9 bases; junction bases outside the gene matches: 13. CDR1 and CDR2 (germline): SNHLY, FYNNEI. The CDR3 consists of 15 residues. CDR3 sequence: CASQTTVQGRSPLHF. CDR3 in DNA: TGTGCCAGCCAAACCACGGTACAGGGGCGTTCACCCCTCCACTTT.